This T cell receptor beta chain was recovered during a study of blood T cell repertoires in COVID-19. Per the authors' pipeline: Amplified reference gene primers provided the basis for estimating nucleated cell counts. Sequenced by immunoSEQ multiplex PCR; TCRdb stores in-frame clones only, minus some. V and J calls plus clone size are reproduced from that table; the DNA served to infer D and trimming. The sample consists of over 450,000 clones, about 89% of them appearing once. This CDR3 has 15 amino acids. V trimming: 4 bases; J trimming: 4 bases; junction bases outside the gene matches: 4. Germline values: CDR1 SGHVS, CDR2 FNYEAQ.

This receptor was obtained from a woman aged 45-60 years with COVID-19, enrolled during active disease. The sample was peripheral blood. The chain links TRBV7-6 to TRBJ2-3; TRBD2 matches at 11 bases. Written as DNA, the CDR3 is TGTGCCAGCAGCTCTAGCGGGGGGTGGGCAGATACGCAGTATTTT. Its translation: CASSSSGGWADTQYF.